This T cell receptor beta chain was identified in a study of OX40 agonist ivuxolimab in advanced cancers. Study-wide points: Low levels of normalized T-cell clonal expansion also appeared in some nonresponders.

Produced via immunoSEQ multiplex PCR; TCRdb's table is partial and in-frame only. The sample yields under 95,000 clones, 89% seen once. Looked up from germline, CDR1 is PRHDT and CDR2 is FYEKMQ (reference sequence). This CDR3 has 15 amino acids. V shed 5 bases and J 6 bases; nucleotides not matched to a gene: 10. This clone appeared a single time. No antigen is known for it. The receptor was derived from an adult with an advanced solid tumor such as melanoma, head and neck, liver or kidney cancer. The V and J genes are TRBV13 and TRBJ2-7; 10 positions match TRBD1. Material: CD4+ or CD8+ T cells sorted from blood, obtained in a trial of the OX40 agonist ivuxolimab. CDR3 coding DNA: TGTGCCAGCAGCCTCCGGGACAGGGGTTTGTCCGAGCAGTACTTC. Protein: CASSLRDRGLSEQYF.